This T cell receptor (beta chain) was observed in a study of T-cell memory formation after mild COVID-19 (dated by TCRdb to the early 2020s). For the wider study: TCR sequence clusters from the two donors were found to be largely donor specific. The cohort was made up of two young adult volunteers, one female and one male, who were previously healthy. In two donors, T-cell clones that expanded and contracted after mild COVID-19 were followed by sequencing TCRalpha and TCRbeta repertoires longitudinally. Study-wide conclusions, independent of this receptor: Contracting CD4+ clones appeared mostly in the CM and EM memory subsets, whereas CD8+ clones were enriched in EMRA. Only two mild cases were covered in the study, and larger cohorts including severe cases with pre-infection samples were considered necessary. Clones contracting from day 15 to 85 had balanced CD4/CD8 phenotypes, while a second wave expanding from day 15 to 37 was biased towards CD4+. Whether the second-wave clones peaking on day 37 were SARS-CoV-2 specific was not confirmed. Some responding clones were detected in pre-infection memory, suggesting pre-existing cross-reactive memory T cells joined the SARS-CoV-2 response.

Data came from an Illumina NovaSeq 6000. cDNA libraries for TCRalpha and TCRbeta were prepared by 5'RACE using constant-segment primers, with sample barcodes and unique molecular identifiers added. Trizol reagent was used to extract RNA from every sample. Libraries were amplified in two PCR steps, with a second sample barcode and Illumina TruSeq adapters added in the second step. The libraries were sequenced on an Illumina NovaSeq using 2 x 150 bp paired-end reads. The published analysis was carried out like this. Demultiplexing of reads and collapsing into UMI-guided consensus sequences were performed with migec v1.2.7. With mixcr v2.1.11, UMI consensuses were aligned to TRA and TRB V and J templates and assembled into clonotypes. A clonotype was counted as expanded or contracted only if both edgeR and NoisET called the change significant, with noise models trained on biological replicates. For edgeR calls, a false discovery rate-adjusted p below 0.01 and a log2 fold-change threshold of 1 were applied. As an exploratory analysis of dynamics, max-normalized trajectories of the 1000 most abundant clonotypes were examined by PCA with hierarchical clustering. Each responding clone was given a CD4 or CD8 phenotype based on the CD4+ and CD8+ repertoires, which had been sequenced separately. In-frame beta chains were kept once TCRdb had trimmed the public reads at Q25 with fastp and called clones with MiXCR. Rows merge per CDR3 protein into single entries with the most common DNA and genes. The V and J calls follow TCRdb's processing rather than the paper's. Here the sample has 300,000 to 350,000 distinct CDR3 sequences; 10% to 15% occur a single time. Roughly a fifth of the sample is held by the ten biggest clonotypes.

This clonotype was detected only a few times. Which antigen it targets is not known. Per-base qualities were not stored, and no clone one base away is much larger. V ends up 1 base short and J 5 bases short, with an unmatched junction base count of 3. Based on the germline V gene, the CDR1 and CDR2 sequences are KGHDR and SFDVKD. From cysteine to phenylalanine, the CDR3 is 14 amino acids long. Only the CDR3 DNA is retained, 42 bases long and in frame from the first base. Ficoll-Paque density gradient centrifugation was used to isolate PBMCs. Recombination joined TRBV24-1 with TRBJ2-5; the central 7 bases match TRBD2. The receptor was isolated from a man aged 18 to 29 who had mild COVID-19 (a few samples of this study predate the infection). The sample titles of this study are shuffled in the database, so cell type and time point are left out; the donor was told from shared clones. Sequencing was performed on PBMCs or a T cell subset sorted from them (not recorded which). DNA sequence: TGTGCCACCAGTGATTTTGACGGGAGGGAGACCCAGTACTTC. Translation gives CATSDFDGRETQYF.